These 27 T cell receptor beta chains came from one sample sequenced in a study of Graves' ophthalmopathy and Graves' hyperthyroidism. Transcripts of RNA were the source for amplifying TCR beta CDR3 regions. A first-round RT-PCR used HTBI primers, followed by a second-round multiplex PCR. Using its own MiXCR run on the multiplex PCR reads, TCRdb lists one record per CDR3 protein. In the table there are about 500,000 distinct CDR3 sequences, around an eighth of which are singletons. The sequenced sample consisted of blood. The source of these receptors is a woman under 40 with Graves' ophthalmopathy.

On this clonotype: One end of the junction does not line up with germline, which may come from a read error. The chain couples TRBV11-2 to TRBJ2-7; weak D call: TRBD1 (7 bases). Germline-derived CDR1 and CDR2 are SGHAT and FQNNGV. CDR3 size: 17 residues. The CDR3 reads CASSFLGGGVTSYDQYF. The CDR3 DNA sequence: TGTGCCAGCAGCTTCCTCGGAGGGGGCGTAACCTCCTACGATCAGTACTTC. Drawing the rest from reference TRBV11-2 and TRBJ2-7, the complete variable domain is EAGVAQSPRYKIIEKRQSVAFWCNPISGHATLYWYQQILGQGPKLLIQFQNNGVVDDSQLPKDRFSAERLKGVDSTLKIQPAKLEDSAVYLCASSFLGGGVTSYDQYFGPGTRLTVT.

This clonotype was detected many times. The chain uses TRBV20-1 and TRBJ2-7; tentatively, D is TRBD1 or TRBD2 (5 bases each). V was shortened by 7 bases and J by 6 bases, with 16 bases between the two germline ends. Germline V gene sequence: CDR1 DFQATT, CDR2 SNEGSKA (reference sequence). This CDR3 comprises 12 residues. The CDR3 protein is CSVRGVRSEQYF. CDR3 bases: TGCAGTGTACGAGGGGTTCGTAGCGAGCAGTACTTC.

This clonotype was counted ten times or more. V is TRBV6-1 and J is TRBJ1-5, with D perhaps TRBD1 (6 bases). Germline lookup yields CDR1 MNHNS and CDR2 SASEGT. The V and J ends lost 7 bases and 6 bases respectively, with 16 bases between them. The CDR3 runs to 14 residues. CDR3 DNA: TGTGCCAGCACATCGGGGGGCTTGAGTCAGCCCCAGCATTTT. It encodes CASTSGGLSQPQHF.

This clonotype has ten or more counts. CDR3 sequence: CASSGGVVDNQPQHF. The CDR3 coding sequence is TGTGCCAGCAGTGGAGGCGTCGTGGATAATCAGCCCCAGCATTTT. The chain is built from TRBV6-1 and TRBJ1-5; D call uncertain. Trimming stripped 4 bases from V and 4 bases from J, with 14 bases between. The CDR3 contains 15 residues. CDR1 is MNHNS, CDR2 SASEGT, per germline.

This clonotype was counted ten times or more. V and J are TRBV6-2 or TRBV6-3 and TRBJ2-2, with 8 bases identical to TRBD2. This CDR3 comprises 16 residues. Unmatched junction bases numbered 9, after V lost 5 bases and J lost 4 bases. Looked up from germline, CDR1 is MNHEY and CDR2 is SVGEGT. CDR3: CASSSRAGAFTGELFF. CDR3 DNA sequence: TGTGCCAGCAGTAGCCGAGCGGGGGCTTTCACCGGGGAGCTGTTTTTT.

This clonotype was counted between two and nine times. This chain joins TRBV27 and TRBJ2-7; no clear D. Germline V gene sequence: CDR1 MNHEY, CDR2 SMNVEV (reference sequence). The CDR3 consists of 13 residues. CDR3 in amino acids: CASSLGQIDEQYV. The CDR3 bases are TGTGCTAGCAGTTTAGGTCAAATTGACGAGCAGTACGTC.

The sample holds one count of this clonotype. V is TRBV7-2 and J is TRBJ2-7; TRBD2 aligns across 9 bases. Germline V lookup: CDR1 SGHTA, CDR2 FQGNSA. The CDR3 is 15 residues long. The V and J ends lost 1 base and 2 bases, in that order; junction bases with no gene match: 3. The CDR3 sequence: CASSLVGGRAYEQYF. The CDR3 region has the DNA TGTGCCAGCAGCTTAGTAGGCGGGAGGGCCTACGAGCAGTACTTC.

The rearrangement uses TRBV12-3 or TRBV12-4 and TRBJ2-2, with D perhaps matching TRBD2 (5 bases). V was pared by 5 bases and J by 4 bases, with 14 bases between. The CDR3 has 15 residues. The CDR3 coding sequence is TGTGCCAGCAGTAAAGAACTAGACGGCACCGGGGAGCTGTTTTTT. Its protein product is CASSKELDGTGELFF.

Ten or more counts support this clonotype. CDR3 sequence reads: CSVGLGGDPGETQYF. CDR3 DNA: TGCAGCGTTGGATTAGGGGGCGACCCGGGGGAGACCCAGTACTTC. V is TRBV29-1 and J is TRBJ2-5; 7 bases are shared with TRBD1. CDR1 is SQVTM, CDR2 ANQGSEA, per germline. This CDR3 contains 15 residues. V shed 4 bases and J 5 bases; nucleotides not matched to a gene: 13.

This clonotype has ten or more counts. The V gene is TRBV12-3 or TRBV12-4, the J gene TRBJ1-2, with 8 bases fitting TRBD1. V was clipped by 9 bases and J by 2 bases; unmatched bases: 8. This CDR3 has 14 amino acids. For the CDR3, the DNA is TGTGCCAGTAGTCCTGGGACAGGAAACTATGGCTACACCTTC. Translating gives CASSPGTGNYGYTF.

J is TRBJ2-2 and V is TRBV25-1; D is perhaps TRBD1 (6 bases). Germline CDR1 is MGHDK and CDR2 is SYGVNS. The CDR3 runs to 15 residues. The ends were cut back, 6 bases at V and 7 bases at J, with 18 bases in the middle. In DNA, the CDR3 is TGTGCCAGCAGCCCCCCCCAGGGGAGAAACGGGGAGCTGTTTTTT. Amino acids: CASSPPQGRNGELFF.

This clonotype was seen at least ten times. The chain carries TRBV6-1 and TRBJ1-5; D not resolved. Between the trimmed V and J ends, which lost 3 bases and 7 bases, there was a span of 10 bases. This CDR3 has 13 residues. Germline CDR1 is MNHNS and CDR2 is SASEGT. The CDR3 nucleotides read TGTGCCAGCAGTGATACTGGGATCCAGCCCCAGCATTTT. Translated, it gives CASSDTGIQPQHF.

The chain is built from TRBV11-1 and TRBJ1-2, with a tentative D call TRBD1 (5 bases). Germline values: CDR1 SGHAT, CDR2 FQDESV (reference sequence). This CDR3 spans 16 amino acids. V lost 2 bases and J 3 bases, leaving 16 bases between the germline ends. The CDR3 loop is CASSLLSAREDYGYTF. The CDR3 DNA sequence: TGTGCCAGCAGCTTATTATCGGCCAGGGAAGACTATGGCTACACCTTC.

This clonotype showed up many times. J is TRBJ1-2 and V is TRBV6-1, with D perhaps matching TRBD1 (5 bases). The CDR3 extends over 14 amino acids. CDR1 and CDR2 from the germline V gene are MNHNS and SASEGT. The V gene lost 6 bases and the J gene lost 4 bases, with 15 bases spanning the gap. The CDR3 region has the DNA TGTGCCAGCAGAGCAGGGTGGCGGGGCTATGGCTACACCTTC. It translates to CASRAGWRGYGYTF.

J is TRBJ2-5 and V is TRBV20-1, with 7 bases fitting TRBD2. This CDR3 comprises 15 residues. J gave up 4 bases and V 5 bases, and 13 bases lay outside the gene matches. Germline V lookup: CDR1 DFQATT, CDR2 SNEGSKA (reference sequence). CDR3 bases: TGCAGTGCTGGGGGGGACCTACTAGAGGCAGAGACCCAGTACTTC. Protein: CSAGGDLLEAETQYF.

This clonotype was seen ten or more times. The chain is built from TRBV5-6 and TRBJ2-7; D remains ambiguous. Per germline, CDR1 SGHDT and CDR2 YYEEEE. V lost 0 bases to trimming and J lost 6 bases, with 7 bases between them. The CDR3 contains 12 residues. This CDR3 is CASSLGQLEQYF. CDR3 DNA sequence: TGTGCCAGCAGCTTGGGGCAACTCGAGCAGTACTTC.

This clonotype was recorded many times. The chain has TRBV19 and TRBJ1-1; 8 bases match TRBD1. Germline CDR1 is LNHDA and CDR2 is SQIVND (reference sequence). The CDR3 is 14 residues long. V trimming: 1 base; J trimming: 7 bases; junction bases outside the gene matches: 5. This CDR3 reads CASSIAATGVEAFF. CDR3 nucleotide sequence: TGTGCCAGTAGTATAGCCGCGACAGGGGTTGAAGCTTTCTTT.

The chain uses TRBV19 and TRBJ2-2, with D tentatively TRBD2 (6 bases). The CDR3 is 14 residues long. Germline-derived CDR1 and CDR2 are LNHDA and SQIVND (reference sequence). The V end lost 3 bases, the J end lost 5 bases, and 10 bases lay between the germline ends. CDR3 in DNA: TGTGCCAGTAGTATCGCAGGGAGGACCGGGGAGCTGTTTTTT. This translates into CASSIAGRTGELFF.

This clonotype was observed at least ten times. The genes are TRBV7-8 and TRBJ1-6, with 7 bases fitting TRBD1. CDR1 is SGHVS, CDR2 FQNEAQ, per germline. Trimming cost V 9 bases and J 9 bases; bases outside gene matches: 8. This CDR3 has 13 residues. CDR3 DNA: TGTGCCAGTAAACAGGGGTCAGGTTCACCCCTCCACTTT. Translating gives CASKQGSGSPLHF.

The V and J genes are TRBV7-8 and TRBJ2-5, with 7 bases fitting TRBD1. The CDR3 is 14 residues long. V lost 5 bases to trimming and J lost 6 bases; unmatched junction nucleotides: 9. The germline CDR1 and CDR2 sequences are SGHVS and FQNEAQ. The CDR3 region has the DNA TGTGCCAGCAGCAGGGACAGTGGGCGTCAGACCCAGTACTTC. Translation: CASSRDSGRQTQYF.

This clonotype was observed many times. This chain uses TRBV29-1 with TRBJ1-1; D gene ambiguous. Trimming took 3 bases from V and 6 from J, leaving 11 bases between them. CDR3 length equals 12 residues. Germline-derived CDR1 and CDR2 are SQVTM and ANQGSEA. CDR3 in DNA: TGCAGCGTTGATGAGGGTACTCCTGAAGCTTTCTTT. It translates to CSVDEGTPEAFF.

The chain is built from TRBV4-2 and TRBJ1-2; D not certain. Germline V lookup: CDR1 LGHNA, CDR2 YNFKEQ. V was cut by 0 bases and J by 5 bases, with 7 bases left in between. The CDR3 sequence is 13 residues long. Here the CDR3 DNA reads TGTGCCAGCAGCCAAGAACTCGGGTATGGCTACACCTTC. Its translation is CASSQELGYGYTF.

This clonotype was seen many times. In DNA form, the CDR3 reads TGTGCCACCAGCCCGGCCGACAACACTGAAGCTTTCTTT. Protein sequence: CATSPADNTEAFF. The chain carries TRBV15 and TRBJ1-1; no firm D call. The CDR3 spans 13 residues. Trimming left V 5 bases short and J 2 bases short, with 9 bases between. Germline-derived CDR1 and CDR2 are LNHNV and YYDKDF (reference sequence).

This clonotype was observed at least ten times. V usage is TRBV5-1 and J usage is TRBJ1-1; D perhaps matches TRBD1 (5 bases). V shed 0 bases and J shed 7 bases, with 10 bases lying between them. CDR3 length: 13 residues. CDR1 is SGHRS and CDR2 is YFSETQ in the germline V gene. The CDR3 bases are TGCGCCAGCAGCTTGGGGACACCAAATGAAGCTTTCTTT. Its translation is CASSLGTPNEAFF.

The chain carries TRBV9 and TRBJ2-2; D is ambiguous. V lost 3 bases to trimming and J lost 0 bases, with 15 bases between them. Germline V gives CDR1 SGDLS, CDR2 YYNGEE. The CDR3 spans 17 residues. The CDR3 sequence is CASSEHVPGANTGELFF. The CDR3 coding sequence is TGTGCCAGCAGCGAGCATGTTCCGGGTGCGAACACCGGGGAGCTGTTTTTT.

This clonotype was detected ten times or more. The J gene is TRBJ2-7, the V gene TRBV12-3 or TRBV12-4; maybe TRBD2 (5 bases). This CDR3 is 12 amino acids long. Trimming cost V 6 bases and J 2 bases, with 8 bases left between them. In DNA, the CDR3 is TGTGCCAGCAGCAGCGGACCCTACGAGCAGTACTTC. It specifies CASSSGPYEQYF.

This clonotype was detected many times. The chain recombines TRBV10-2 with TRBJ2-5; tentatively, D is TRBD1 or TRBD2 (5 bases each). Germline V gene lookup returns CDR1 WSHSY and CDR2 SAAADI. The CDR3 sequence is 14 residues long. Trimming removed 8 bases at V and 0 bases at J, with 13 bases between. CDR3 loop: CASREPGHQETQYF. The CDR3 nucleotides are TGCGCCAGCCGCGAGCCGGGACACCAAGAGACCCAGTACTTC.